This T cell receptor (beta chain) was profiled in a study of cytomegalovirus exposure and HLA in healthy donors. Study-wide results and limits: That first-cohort TCR clusters tended to co-occur in the roughly 130 validation repertoires was found in a later analysis.

Turning to this clone: Its antigen is unidentified.

The CDR3 contains 14 residues. The V gene lost 6 bases and the J gene lost 8 bases, with 17 bases spanning the gap. From germline, CDR1 is ENHRY and CDR2 SYGVKD. Produced via immunoSEQ multiplex PCR; TCRdb's table is partial and in-frame only. The table has tens of thousands of clones, approximately 95% seen once. The chain recombines TRBV10-3 with TRBJ2-1; D may be TRBD2 (6 bases). The sequence was collected from a man in his late teens or twenties in good health and CMV-seropositive. Sequencing was performed on PBMCs. The CDR3 sequence: CAIRGSNSGDEQFF. The CDR3 DNA sequence: TGTGCCATCAGGGGAAGCAATAGCGGTGATGAGCAGTTCTTC.